Below are 32 T cell receptor beta chains sequenced from a single sample in a study of blood T cell repertoires in COVID-19. Using immunoSEQ multiplex PCR, the repertoire was profiled, and TCRdb retains in-frame clones only, with some absent. The sample lists about 190,000 clones, around 90% seen once, with 0.62% in the top ten. The sample consisted of peripheral blood. Receptors originate from a man between 45 and 60 years old with acute or convalescent COVID-19.

The CDR3 sequence is CASSLEGGNTQYF. Here the CDR3 DNA reads TGCGCCAGCAGCTTGGAGGGGGGGAATACGCAGTATTTT. The rearrangement links TRBV5-1 to TRBJ2-3; maybe TRBD2 (7 bases). Trimming removed 0 bases at V and 7 bases at J, with 9 bases between. Germline V gene lookup returns CDR1 SGHRS and CDR2 YFSETQ. The CDR3 sequence is 13 residues long. Full variable domain (rest looked up from reference TRBV5-1 and TRBJ2-3): KAGVTQTPRYLIKTRGQQVTLSCSPISGHRSVSWYQQTPGQGLQFLFEYFSETQRNKGNFPGRFSGRQFSNSRSEMNVSTLELGDSALYLCASSLEGGNTQYFGPGTRLTVL.

The rearrangement joins TRBV10-3 to TRBJ1-5; 11 nucleotides line up with TRBD1. Germline CDR1 is ENHRY and CDR2 is SYGVKD. V lost 4 bases to trimming and J lost 6 bases; unmatched junction nucleotides: 5. The length of the CDR3 is 15 residues. The DNA of the CDR3 is TGTGCCATCAGTGCAGGACAGGGGGCCGGTCAGCCCCAGCATTTT. Its translation is CAISAGQGAGQPQHF.

The rearrangement links TRBV5-1 to TRBJ1-4; tentatively, D is TRBD1 (6 bases). From germline, CDR1 is SGHRS and CDR2 YFSETQ. Between the trimmed V and J ends, which lost 2 bases and 2 bases, there was a span of 7 bases. The CDR3 is made up of 14 amino acids. This CDR3 reads CASSFDRTNEKLFF. CDR3 bases: TGCGCCAGCAGCTTTGACAGGACTAATGAAAAACTGTTTTTT.

The V call is TRBV12-3 or TRBV12-4, the J call TRBJ1-5, with D possibly TRBD1 on 5 matching bases. The CDR3 spans 12 residues. V lost 1 base to trimming and J lost 8 bases, with 6 bases between them. The CDR3 is CASSLGGEPQHF. Here the CDR3 DNA reads TGTGCCAGCAGTTTAGGGGGGGAGCCCCAGCATTTT.

The table lists this clone with a few counts. Other nucleotide sequences from this sample produce the same CDR3. The rearrangement joins TRBV5-1 to TRBJ2-1, with TRBD2 identical over 7 bases. The V segment lost 2 bases and the J segment 1 base; nucleotides outside the gene matches: 3. Per the germline V gene, CDR1 is SGHRS and CDR2 is YFSETQ. This CDR3 comprises 15 residues. The chain's CDR3 is CASSLGGSSYNEQFF. CDR3 nucleotides: TGCGCCAGCAGCTTAGGCGGGAGTTCCTACAATGAGCAGTTCTTC.

This chain connects TRBV7-6 to TRBJ2-3, with 8 nucleotides matching TRBD2. The V and J ends lost 5 bases and 1 base, in that order; junction bases with no gene match: 8. The germline V gene has CDR1 SGHVS and CDR2 FNYEAQ. The CDR3 length is 16 residues. CDR3 DNA sequence: TGTGCCAGCAGCCCTCGGACTAGCCTGCGCACAGATACGCAGTATTTT. Encoded protein: CASSPRTSLRTDTQYF.

The chain has TRBV7-8 and TRBJ2-5, with D possibly matching TRBD2 (5 bases). The germline CDR1 and CDR2 sequences are SGHVS and FQNEAQ. Trimming took off 3 bases at V and 7 bases at J, with 9 bases between the two ends. The CDR3 contains 12 residues. CDR3 region: CASSFPRGTQYF. CDR3 nucleotide sequence: TGTGCCAGCAGCTTTCCCCGGGGGACCCAGTACTTC.

V is TRBV4-1 and J is TRBJ1-1; no firm D call. V was pared by 3 bases and J by 1 base, with 12 bases between. The germline gives CDR1 MGHRA, CDR2 YSYEKL. This CDR3 region has 15 residues. CDR3 nucleotides: TGCGCCAGCAGCCAGTTCACGGCGGAGAACACTGAAGCTTTCTTT. Its protein product is CASSQFTAENTEAFF.

This clone was observed a single time. The gene calls are TRBV28 and TRBJ2-7; D uncertain. Germline V gene sequence: CDR1 MDHEN, CDR2 SYDVKM. V was cut by 6 bases and J by 6 bases, with 12 bases left in between. The length of the CDR3 is 12 residues. The CDR3 sequence: CASRPALREQYF. CDR3 DNA: TGTGCCAGCAGGCCCGCCTTGCGCGAGCAGTACTTC.

V and J are TRBV3-1 (or the pseudogene TRBV3-2) and TRBJ2-7; TRBD2 agrees at 8 bases. With V trimmed by 3 bases and J by 4 bases, 14 bases remained unmatched. CDR1 LGHDT and CDR2 YNNKEL come from the germline V gene (reference sequence). The CDR3 is 17 amino acids. The CDR3 region has the DNA TGTGCCAGCAGCCAGACCACTAGCCGGGGGGGCCGGTACGAGCAGTACGTC. Its protein product is CASSQTTSRGGRYEQYV.

The chain recombines TRBV5-1 with TRBJ1-6; TRBD1 might be the D (5 bases). Trimming removed 4 bases at V and 0 bases at J, with 20 bases between. CDR1 is SGHRS, CDR2 YFSETQ, per germline. The CDR3 totals 19 residues. The DNA for the CDR3 is TGCGCCAGCAGCCCCAAACAACAGGTTACAGGCTCCTATAATTCACCCCTCCACTTT. It specifies CASSPKQQVTGSYNSPLHF. Complete variable domain (other parts from reference TRBV5-1 and TRBJ1-6): KAGVTQTPRYLIKTRGQQVTLSCSPISGHRSVSWYQQTPGQGLQFLFEYFSETQRNKGNFPGRFSGRQFSNSRSEMNVSTLELGDSALYLCASSPKQQVTGSYNSPLHFGNGTRLTVT.

The chain joins TRBV7-3 to TRBJ2-5; D gene ambiguous. Trimming removed 0 bases at V and 5 bases at J, with 7 bases between. The CDR3 is 13 residues long. The germline gives CDR1 SGHTA, CDR2 FQGTGA. The CDR3: CASSLTPGETQYF. In DNA, the CDR3 is TGTGCCAGCAGCTTAACCCCCGGGGAGACCCAGTACTTC.

The chain recombines TRBV19 with TRBJ2-3; D is possibly TRBD1 (6 bases). This CDR3 has 15 amino acids. Germline values: CDR1 LNHDA, CDR2 SQIVND (reference sequence). V gave up 6 bases and J gave up 6 bases, with 19 bases separating them. The CDR3 reads CASSELTGPGDTQYF. The CDR3 nucleotides are TGTGCCAGTAGCGAACTTACAGGGCCGGGGGATACGCAGTATTTT.

This clone has only one observation. The V and J genes are TRBV7-2 and TRBJ2-1; 7 positions match TRBD2. J gave up 5 bases and V 1 base, and 8 bases lay outside the gene matches. The germline gives CDR1 SGHTA, CDR2 FQGNSA. The CDR3 totals 16 residues. DNA of the CDR3: TGTGCCAGCAGCTTAGTTGGGACTAATAGAAACAATGAGCAGTTCTTC. Translating gives CASSLVGTNRNNEQFF.

The gene calls are TRBV15 and TRBJ2-1, with unresolved D. The CDR3 spans 17 residues. With 0 bases removed from V and 0 bases from J, the gap between germline ends came to 12 bases. The germline V gene has CDR1 LNHNV and CDR2 YYDKDF (reference sequence). CDR3 coding DNA: TGTGCCACCAGCAGAGATATGAGTCCGAGCTCCTACAATGAGCAGTTCTTC. Its translation: CATSRDMSPSSYNEQFF.

The CDR3, as DNA: TGTGCCATCAGTGAGTTATTAGCGGGGAGAGCTGAGCAGTTCTTC. Its translation: CAISELLAGRAEQFF. The V and J genes are TRBV10-3 and TRBJ2-1, with 8 positions matching TRBD2. CDR3 length: 15 amino acids. Germline V lookup: CDR1 ENHRY, CDR2 SYGVKD. V shed 1 base, J shed 9 bases, and the junction held 8 bases outside the gene matches.

This chain connects TRBV5-6 to TRBJ2-1; D ambiguous. CDR1 and CDR2 from the germline V gene are SGHDT and YYEEEE. V lost 0 bases, J lost 3 bases, and 4 bases lay in between. This CDR3 contains 13 residues. CDR3 sequence (DNA): TGTGCCAGCAGCTTGGACATCTACAATGAGCAGTTCTTC. The encoded protein is CASSLDIYNEQFF.

V is TRBV28 and J is TRBJ1-1; perhaps TRBD1 as D (6 bases). The V end was cut by 1 base, the J end by 6 bases, with 15 bases between. Germline CDR1 and CDR2: MDHEN and SYDVKM. This CDR3 contains 15 residues. The DNA of the CDR3 is TGTGCCAGCAGTTTATTTCAGGGGTATGGCCCTGAAGCTTTCTTT. Protein product: CASSLFQGYGPEAFF.

The rearrangement joins TRBV14 to TRBJ2-2; D uncertain. The germline CDR1 and CDR2 sequences are SGHDN and FVKESK. The CDR3 runs to 14 residues. Trimming pared 4 bases from V and 6 bases from J, leaving 12 bases between. The CDR3 bases are TGTGCCAGCAGCCCGACTGGGTTCTCCGGGGAGCTGTTTTTT. Protein product: CASSPTGFSGELFF.

This chain uses TRBV6-1 with TRBJ2-3; 8 nucleotides agree with TRBD1. The CDR3 is 15 amino acids. The germline V gene encodes CDR1 MNHNS and CDR2 SASEGT. V shed 6 bases and J 5 bases; nucleotides not matched to a gene: 10. The CDR3 coding sequence is TGTGCCAGCAGGGACAGACAGGGGAAGGAAGATACGCAGTATTTT. Residues: CASRDRQGKEDTQYF.

The gene calls are TRBV30 and TRBJ1-3, with D unclear. V was clipped by 3 bases and J by 0 bases, with 9 bases between them. CDR3 length: 14 amino acids. Per germline, CDR1 GTSNPN and CDR2 SVGIG (reference sequence). The CDR3 DNA sequence: TGTGCCTGGAGCCGAGGATTCTCTGGAAACACCATATATTTT. Encoded protein: CAWSRGFSGNTIYF.

The chain has TRBV27 and TRBJ2-1, with TRBD1 matching over 8 bases. The CDR3 has 13 residues. Trimming took 6 bases from V and 10 from J; bases not matched to a gene: 8. The germline CDR1 and CDR2 sequences are MNHEY and SMNVEV (reference sequence). This chain's CDR3 is CASRRDRGREQFF. CDR3 nucleotides: TGTGCCAGCAGACGTGACAGGGGTCGAGAGCAGTTCTTC.

The sample holds one count of this clone. This chain joins TRBV11-2 and TRBJ2-3, with TRBD1 matching over 7 bases. CDR1 is SGHAT and CDR2 is FQNNGV in the germline V gene. This CDR3 contains 16 residues. After removal of 5 bases from V and 6 bases from J, the junction contained 14 bases not matched to a gene. The CDR3 region is CASSTRTGKPGDTQYF. In DNA form, the CDR3 reads TGTGCCAGCAGCACCCGGACAGGCAAACCGGGGGATACGCAGTATTTT.

This clone was picked up a small number of times. The CDR3 sequence: CASSEWTKEAFF. The CDR3 region has the DNA TGTGCCAGCAGTGAATGGACAAAAGAAGCTTTCTTT. The V and J genes are TRBV2 and TRBJ1-1, with a tentative D call TRBD1 (5 bases). Germline V CDR1 and CDR2: SNHLY, FYNNEI. This CDR3 has 12 amino acids. Trimming cost V 2 bases and J 8 bases, with 9 bases left between them.

The chain links TRBV4-2 to TRBJ1-2, with TRBD1 matching over 9 bases. Trimming took 5 bases from V and 5 from J; bases not matched to a gene: 9. This CDR3 has 15 amino acids. Germline CDR1 and CDR2: LGHNA and YNFKEQ. Written as DNA, the CDR3 is TGTGCCAGCAGCAATAAAGGGACAGGGACTTATGGCTACACCTTC. Translating gives CASSNKGTGTYGYTF.

This chain connects TRBV19 to TRBJ1-1; a weak D match, TRBD1 (5 bases). Germline-derived CDR1 and CDR2 are LNHDA and SQIVND (reference sequence). This CDR3 comprises 15 residues. V lost 5 bases and J lost 3, with 16 bases in between. CDR3 sequence (DNA): TGTGCCAGTAGTCCGCGGGGAGGGACCTACACTGAAGCTTTCTTT. This encodes CASSPRGGTYTEAFF.

The chain recombines TRBV9 with TRBJ2-1; 13 bases match TRBD2. The length of the CDR3 is 15 residues. Unmatched junction bases numbered 6, after V lost 2 bases and J lost 10 bases. Looked up from germline, CDR1 is SGDLS and CDR2 is YYNGEE. CDR3 DNA: TGTGCCAGCAGCGTCGGGACTAGCGGGATAGGGGAGCAGTTCTTC. It codes for CASSVGTSGIGEQFF.

The J gene is TRBJ1-1, the V gene TRBV25-1; possible D gene TRBD1, 6 bases. This CDR3 is built from 15 residues. Germline CDR1 MGHDK, CDR2 SYGVNS. V was pared by 1 base and J by 3 bases, with 12 bases between. The CDR3: CASSELGAGDTEAFF. CDR3 nucleotide sequence: TGTGCCAGCAGTGAATTGGGGGCGGGGGACACTGAAGCTTTCTTT. Full variable domain (missing parts from reference TRBV25-1 and TRBJ1-1): EADIYQTPRYLVIGTGKKITLECSQTMGHDKMYWYQQDPGMELHLIHYSYGVNSTEKGDLSSESTVSRIRTEHFPLTLESARPSHTSQYLCASSELGAGDTEAFFGQGTRLTVV.

The gene calls are TRBV9 and TRBJ2-1, with 10 bases identical to TRBD2. The CDR3 spans 16 residues. Trimming removed 0 bases from V and 5 bases from J; junction bases left unmatched: 5. The germline gives CDR1 SGDLS, CDR2 YYNGEE. Written as DNA, the CDR3 is TGTGCCAGCAGCGTAGGAGTGACTAGCGGGCACAATGAGCAGTTCTTC. This translates into CASSVGVTSGHNEQFF. Combining the CDR3 with reference TRBV9 and TRBJ2-1 gives the whole variable domain DSGVTQTPKHLITATGQRVTLRCSPRSGDLSVYWYQQSLDQGLQFLIQYYNGEERAKGNILERFSAQQFPDLHSELNLSSLELGDSALYFCASSVGVTSGHNEQFFGPGTRLTVL.

The CDR3 DNA is TGCGCCAGCAGCTTGGCCAAGGGACTAGGGGAGACCCAGTACTTC. Amino acid sequence: CASSLAKGLGETQYF. This chain connects TRBV5-1 to TRBJ2-5, with 8 bases matching TRBD2. The junction had 6 bases not matched to a gene; V was cut back by 0 bases and J by 5 bases. There are 15 residues in the CDR3. In germline, CDR1 is SGHRS, CDR2 YFSETQ.

The V gene is TRBV19, the J gene TRBJ2-1; 10 bases are shared with TRBD1. The CDR3 contains 17 residues. The V and J ends lost 0 bases and 3 bases, in that order; junction bases with no gene match: 5. From germline, CDR1 is LNHDA and CDR2 SQIVND (reference sequence). The CDR3 is CASSIETGGLFYNEQFF. Written as DNA, the CDR3 is TGTGCCAGTAGTATAGAGACAGGGGGCTTATTCTACAATGAGCAGTTCTTC. The complete variable domain, with remaining parts taken from reference TRBV19 and TRBJ2-1, reads DGGITQSPKYLFRKEGQNVTLSCEQNLNHDAMYWYRQDPGQGLRLIYYSQIVNDFQKGDIAEGYSVSREKKESFPLTVTSAQKNPTAFYLCASSIETGGLFYNEQFFGPGTRLTVL.

This clone was recorded only once. The chain recombines TRBV6-5 with TRBJ2-7; no reliable D call. The CDR3 length is 12 residues. V lost 9 bases and J 3 bases, leaving 12 bases between the germline ends. Germline CDR1 is MNHEY and CDR2 is SVGAGI. The CDR3 protein is CASSGAGYEQYF. The CDR3 DNA reads TGTGCCAGTTCAGGTGCCGGCTACGAGCAGTACTTC.